What follows is one TCR beta chain and its context. The investigators amplified TCR beta CDR3 regions from RNA transcripts. A first-round RT-PCR of the TCR CDR3 used the HTBI primer set. Using its own MiXCR run on the multiplex PCR reads, TCRdb lists one record per CDR3 protein. The sample comprises approximately 690,000 distinct CDR3 sequences, roughly 15% of which are singletons, and 9.5% to 15% rests with the top ten. The length of the CDR3 is 15 residues. Germline V gene sequence: CDR1 SGHNT, CDR2 YENEEA. V dropped 6 bases and J dropped 5; count of bases not matched to a gene: 7. These data come from a study of T cells in Graves' hyperthyroidism and ophthalmopathy. Exclusions: uncontrolled infection, other autoimmune disease, pregnancy, lactation. Around 10 ml fresh peripheral blood yielded the PBMCs.

Specimen: blood. This TCR came from a woman in her forties or fifties with Graves' ophthalmopathy. The rearrangement links TRBV11-3 to TRBJ2-1, with 10 nucleotides matching TRBD2. This CDR3 reads CASRPTSGDNNEQFF. The CDR3 DNA follows: TGTGCCAGCAGGCCAACTAGCGGGGACAACAATGAGCAGTTCTTC.